Included here is one T cell receptor (beta chain) sequence, with context. The antigen is unknown. This entry belongs to a study of blood T cells in healthy people across ages. PCR was performed a second time for roughly 7 to 11 cycles using a sample-barcoded 5' primer and a J-beta primer mix. Every sample gave at least 3 million paired-end reads containing CDR3. TCRdb independently ran MiXCR on the 5' RACE reads; one entry per CDR3 protein. Among 450,000 to 700,000 distinct CDR3 sequences listed, about 26% were seen once. Study-level results: Per million T cells, the diversity of TCR beta decreased roughly linearly as age advanced. CMV infection status of these donors was not known.

This receptor was identified in a woman in her 70s in good health. Sequenced sample: blood.

CDR3 sequence (DNA): TGTGCCATCCGTAGCCAAGGAGACTCTGGAAACACCATATATTTT. This encodes CAIRSQGDSGNTIYF. This chain joins TRBV10-3 and TRBJ1-3, with D unresolved. V was pared by 8 bases and J by 0 bases, with 14 bases between. Germline-derived CDR1 and CDR2 are ENHRY and SYGVKD. There are 15 residues in the CDR3.